This T cell receptor beta chain was identified in a study of graft-versus-host responses after intestinal transplantation. Whole-study findings and limits: The recipient marrow held GvH clones, and some of them showed up first in ileum or blood.

The table lists this clone with a few counts. Repertoires were generated with immunoSEQ multiplex PCR, while TCRdb's copy carries only in-frame clones and drops some. Of about 19,000 clones listed, 35% to 40% are singletons. The CDR3 runs 13 residues. Germline-derived CDR1 and CDR2 are MNHEY and SVGAGI. V was clipped by 10 bases and J by 5 bases; unmatched bases: 8. The material was alloreactive CD4+ T cells from a mixed lymphocyte reaction culture, obtained before transplantation. Documented subset: CFSE-low proliferating T cells sorted from approximately 6-day pre-transplant mixed lymphocyte reaction (GvH or HvG direction). The genes are TRBV6-5 and TRBJ2-3; 8 bases line up with TRBD2. This TCR was recovered from a human patient who was an organ donor for intestinal transplantation. The DNA of the CDR3 is TGTGCCACCCGCCGGGAGGGTTTAGATACGCAGTATTTT. Residues: CATRREGLDTQYF.